Shown below are 15 T cell receptor beta chains from a single sample sequenced in a study of PD-L1 blockade in urothelial cancer. Time point indicated: pretreatment peripheral blood. TCRdb's copy holds only in-frame clones and misses some; the assay was immunoSEQ multiplex PCR. The repertoire holds tens of thousands of clones, with approximately 83% as singletons. This specimen consisted of PBMCs, obtained around atezolizumab (anti-PD-L1) treatment. These receptors were taken from a man in his 70s with urothelial cancer.

The chain employs TRBV5-4 and TRBJ1-1; the D is unclear. The CDR3 contains 14 residues. From germline, CDR1 is SGHNT and CDR2 YYREEE (reference sequence). V was cut by 3 bases and J by 1 base, with 10 bases left in between. In DNA form, the CDR3 reads TGTGCCAGCAGCTCACACACCGCGAACACTGAAGCTTTCTTT. This gives the protein CASSSHTANTEAFF.

The chain combines TRBV4-2 with TRBJ1-2; a possible D gene is TRBD1 (5 bases). The germline gives CDR1 LGHNA, CDR2 YNFKEQ. V lost 0 bases and J 5 bases, leaving 25 bases between the germline ends. CDR3 size: 19 residues. CDR3 nucleotides: TGTGCCAGCAGCCAAGAAGTAGTCCGCAGGGCGGTTACTCGGTATGGCTACACCTTC. Translating it yields CASSQEVVRRAVTRYGYTF.

The chain carries TRBV5-4 and TRBJ1-2, with 7 bases identical to TRBD1. The CDR3 spans 15 residues. The germline gives CDR1 SGHNT, CDR2 YYREEE (reference sequence). After removal of 4 bases from V and 5 bases from J, the junction contained 11 bases not matched to a gene. CDR3 coding DNA: TGTGCCAGCAGCGATCGGGGCAGGGGGAGTTATGGCTACACCTTC. Amino acids: CASSDRGRGSYGYTF.

CDR3 in amino acids: CASSDSKQTAPLNTEAFF. CDR3 in DNA: TGTGCCAGCAGTGACTCGAAACAGACAGCTCCCCTGAACACTGAAGCTTTCTTT. The V gene is TRBV6-4, the J gene TRBJ1-1, with D maybe TRBD1 (5 bases). This CDR3 comprises 18 residues. Looked up from germline, CDR1 is MRHNA and CDR2 is SNTAGT. Trimming cost V 0 bases and J 0 bases, with 17 bases left between them.

This chain links TRBV4-1 with TRBJ1-4; 8 bases match TRBD1. V dropped 4 bases and J dropped 8; count of bases not matched to a gene: 9. From germline, CDR1 is MGHRA and CDR2 YSYEKL. The CDR3 extends over 15 amino acids. CDR3 region: CASSRPQGAGEKLFF. The CDR3 region has the DNA TGCGCCAGCAGCCGGCCCCAGGGGGCGGGCGAAAAACTGTTTTTT.

The V and J genes are TRBV4-1 and TRBJ1-5, with D possibly being TRBD1 (6 bases). Germline loops: CDR1 MGHRA, CDR2 YSYEKL. With 1 base removed from V and 7 bases from J, the gap between germline ends came to 17 bases. This CDR3 contains 16 residues. CDR3 sequence reads: CASSQGWGRGHQPQHF. CDR3 nucleotide sequence: TGCGCCAGCAGCCAAGGTTGGGGGCGGGGGCACCAGCCCCAGCATTTT.

The genes are TRBV2 and TRBJ2-1; perhaps TRBD1 as D (7 bases). The CDR3 totals 13 residues. The V and J ends lost 7 bases and 5 bases respectively, with 12 bases between them. Per the germline V gene, CDR1 is SNHLY and CDR2 is FYNNEI. The CDR3 DNA reads as TGTGCCAGCAAGCAGGGGGAGGACAATGAGCAGTTCTTC. Its translation is CASKQGEDNEQFF.

The genes are TRBV7-3 and TRBJ1-4, with TRBD1 as a possible D gene (6 bases). Trimming removed 0 bases from V and 3 bases from J, with 8 bases in between. In germline, CDR1 is SGHTA, CDR2 FQGTGA. This CDR3 is 15 amino acids long. CDR3 protein: CASSLTGGPNEKLFF. For the CDR3, the DNA is TGTGCCAGCAGCTTAACGGGGGGGCCTAATGAAAAACTGTTTTTT.

This chain links TRBV4-1 with TRBJ1-2; D unresolved. Germline V gene lookup returns CDR1 MGHRA and CDR2 YSYEKL. The CDR3 extends over 18 amino acids. With 0 bases removed from V and 8 bases from J, the gap between germline ends came to 25 bases. CDR3 in DNA: TGCGCCAGCAGCCAAGAAGGTCCCGATACACCTATCAGGCAGGGCTACACCTTC. This encodes CASSQEGPDTPIRQGYTF.

The chain recombines TRBV5-6 with TRBJ2-2, with 9 nucleotides matching TRBD1. The germline CDR1 and CDR2 sequences are SGHDT and YYEEEE. Unmatched junction bases numbered 8, after V lost 3 bases and J lost 5 bases. CDR3 length: 16 amino acids. CDR3 region: CASSSWGQGNTGELFF. DNA for the CDR3: TGTGCCAGCAGCTCCTGGGGACAGGGAAATACCGGGGAGCTGTTTTTT.

The rearrangement uses TRBV7-9 and TRBJ2-5; perhaps TRBD2 as D (5 bases). Trimming stripped 5 bases from V and 2 bases from J, with 6 bases between. Per the germline V gene, CDR1 is SEHNR and CDR2 is FQNEAQ (reference sequence). This CDR3 has 12 amino acids. The CDR3 bases are TGTGCCAGCAGCGAGGGTCAAGAGACCCAGTACTTC. It specifies CASSEGQETQYF.

The chain uses TRBV5-6 and TRBJ1-2, with 7 positions matching TRBD1. Looked up from germline, CDR1 is SGHDT and CDR2 is YYEEEE. There are 14 residues in the CDR3. After removal of 0 bases from V and 4 bases from J, the junction contained 3 bases not matched to a gene. The CDR3 sequence is CASSLGGQSYGYTF. Written as DNA, the CDR3 is TGTGCCAGCAGCTTGGGGGGACAGAGCTATGGCTACACCTTC. The variable domain in full, completed from reference TRBV5-6 and TRBJ1-2, reads DAGVTQSPTHLIKTRGQQVTLRCSPKSGHDTVSWYQQALGQGPQFIFQYYEEEERQRGNFPDRFSGHQFPNYSSELNVNALLLGDSALYLCASSLGGQSYGYTFGSGTRLTVV.

The CDR3 DNA reads as TGTGCCAGCAGAATACAGGGGGCATCGTACGAGCAGTACTTC. Its protein product is CASRIQGASYEQYF. This rearrangement joins TRBV6-1 to TRBJ2-7, with 9 bases lining up with TRBD1. The CDR3 length is 14 residues. V was pared by 6 bases and J by 4 bases, with 7 bases of the junction left unmatched. The germline gives CDR1 MNHNS, CDR2 SASEGT.

CDR3 DNA: TGCGCCAGCAGCTTGGCCGGGGGGACGACCCTTGGAGAGACCCAGTACTTC. Translating it yields CASSLAGGTTLGETQYF. V and J are TRBV5-1 and TRBJ2-5; 7 bases line up with TRBD2. Germline CDR1 reads SGHRS; CDR2 reads YFSETQ. CDR3 length: 17 amino acids. V dropped 0 bases and J dropped 4; count of bases not matched to a gene: 12.

The rearrangement uses TRBV28 and TRBJ2-7; 8 bases fit TRBD2. J was trimmed by 7 bases and V by 5 bases; bases with no gene match: 16. Per the germline V gene, CDR1 is MDHEN and CDR2 is SYDVKM. The CDR3 is 16 amino acids. CDR3 loop: CASSPEGLAREIEQYF. The CDR3 region has the DNA TGTGCCAGCAGTCCCGAAGGACTAGCCCGCGAGATTGAGCAGTACTTC.